This TCR beta chain was captured in a study of control samples from healthy donors and cancer patients. The V gene's germline CDR1 is LNHDA and CDR2 SQIVND (reference sequence). V was cut by 4 bases and J by 7 bases, with 17 bases left in between. The length of the CDR3 is 15 residues. Clones were sequenced by immunoSEQ multiplex PCR, and TCRdb holds only the in-frame ones, with some missing. In the table there are fewer than 200,000 clones, approximately 92% of which are singletons. This sequence joins TRBV19 and TRBJ1-5; a weak D match, TRBD1 (5 bases). Sequenced: blood. The clonotype originates from a woman aged 55-75 years in good health. This CDR3 reads CASSTGRGGVQPQHF. CDR3 DNA sequence: TGTGCCAGTAGTACTGGGCGTGGGGGGGTACAGCCCCAGCATTTT.